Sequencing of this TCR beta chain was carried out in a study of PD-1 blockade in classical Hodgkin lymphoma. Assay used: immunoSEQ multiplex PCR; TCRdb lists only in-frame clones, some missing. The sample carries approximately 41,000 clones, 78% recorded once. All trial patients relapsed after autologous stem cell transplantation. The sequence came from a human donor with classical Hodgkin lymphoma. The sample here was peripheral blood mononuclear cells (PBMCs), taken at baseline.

The CDR3 here is CASSEMGLVNEQFF. The CDR3 DNA follows: TGTGCCAGCAGTGAGATGGGACTAGTCAATGAGCAGTTCTTC. The chain uses TRBV2 and TRBJ2-1, with TRBD2 identical over 8 bases. The V segment lost 3 bases and the J segment 6 bases; nucleotides outside the gene matches: 4. The CDR3 has 14 residues. The germline V gene encodes CDR1 SNHLY and CDR2 FYNNEI.